One and the same sample provided the 3 T cell receptor beta chains below, sequenced in a study of blood T cell repertoires in COVID-19. Using immunoSEQ multiplex PCR, the repertoire was profiled, and TCRdb retains in-frame clones only, with some absent. The table records around 40,000 clones, around nine tenths of them present only once. The sample taken for sequencing was peripheral blood. The receptors shown here come from a man aged 55 to 69 with COVID-19, enrolled during active disease.

V gene TRBV11-2 combines with J gene TRBJ1-4; no reliable D call. The V gene's germline CDR1 is SGHAT and CDR2 FQNNGV. This CDR3 spans 14 amino acids. The ends were cut back, 4 bases at V and 0 bases at J, with 6 bases in the middle. DNA of the CDR3: TGTGCCAGCAGCTCGGGAACAACTAATGAAAAACTGTTTTTT. This encodes CASSSGTTNEKLFF.

The chain uses TRBV12-2 and TRBJ2-2; the DNA was not compared with TRBD2, the D call given in the table. TRBV12-2 is annotated as a pseudogene. This CDR3 is built from 16 residues. CDR3 bases: TGTGCAAGTCGCTTAGTGGAGGGTTCAAACACCGGGGAGCTGTTTTTT. This encodes CASRLVEGSNTGELFF.

The chain joins TRBV4-1 to TRBJ2-7; no reliable D call. This CDR3 contains 13 residues. Germline CDR1 MGHRA, CDR2 YSYEKL. The V end lost 3 bases, the J end lost 7 bases, and 13 bases lay between the germline ends. CDR3 region: CASSQGITWEQYF. For the CDR3, the DNA is TGCGCCAGCAGCCAGGGCATAACCTGGGAGCAGTACTTC.